This T cell receptor (beta chain) stems from a study of T cell repertoires in cytomegalovirus infection. Study summary: The authors relied on CMV epitopes, both recently identified HLA-C-restricted and well-studied HLA-B-restricted. CMV infection plus the matching HLA type was flagged by public TCR beta signatures.

Notes on this clonotype: Its antigen is unknown.

Losses at the gene ends were 1 base for V and 4 bases for J; bases not matched to a gene: 7. The CDR3 totals 15 residues. MiXCR, applied by TCRdb to the reads, yields one record per CDR3 protein. The sample has roughly 920,000 distinct CDR3 sequences, 31% seen once; the top ten hold over 12%. The chain employs TRBV12-3 or TRBV12-4 and TRBJ2-7; 7 bases agree with TRBD2. The sample in question was cultured CD8+ T cells from PBMCs, obtained from culture after CMV antigen stimulation. The source is a human donor in good health (CMV status not recorded). Some clones in this sample may be carry-over from other donors' samples. The CDR3 region is CASSLGGGFPYEQYF. CDR3 DNA sequence: TGTGCCAGCAGTTTAGGGGGGGGATTTCCATACGAGCAGTACTTC.